Sequencing of this TCR beta chain was carried out in a study of T-cell memory formation after mild COVID-19. Findings and limits, study-wide: Some clones that responded were present in memory (sampled pre-infection), which suggests cross-reactive memory joined.

TCRdb re-derived calls from the 5' RACE reads in MiXCR, one entry per CDR3 protein. The top ten clones hold roughly 20% of a sample with some 280,000 distinct CDR3 sequences, roughly 16% of them seen once. CDR3 length: 16 amino acids. Trimming removed 4 bases from V and 4 bases from J, with 20 bases in between. With regard to this clonotype: Antigen unknown.

This chain links TRBV12-3 or TRBV12-4 with TRBJ2-7; TRBD2 is a possible D gene (5 bases). The TCR sequence derives from a man aged 18-30 years who had mild COVID-19 (a few samples of this study predate the infection). Cell type and time point are not known. Sequencing used PBMCs or a T cell subset sorted from them (not recorded which). The CDR3, as DNA: TGTGCCAGCAGTTCATGGACTGTTCCCCCTAGTTACGAGCAGTACTTC. Amino acids: CASSSWTVPPSYEQYF.